One T cell receptor (beta chain) is described in this entry. Measured with immunoSEQ multiplex PCR; TCRdb has only the in-frame clones, and not every one. Here the sample spans approximately 220,000 clones, approximately 86% being singletons. The data were obtained in a study of blood T cell repertoires in COVID-19. On the study more broadly: Donors in the United States, Italy and Spain gave samples during acute or convalescent COVID-19.

Categorization into cohorts depended on clinical history that participants reported. Exposed participants came across a COVID-19 case within 2 weeks before study entry. This clonotype originated in a woman aged 30 to 39 who had been exposed to COVID-19. Specimen: PBMCs or T cells enriched from blood (not recorded which).

CDR3 nucleotides: TGTGCCAGCAGCCAAGGGGTCCTAGGCCGACAAGAGACCCAGTACTTC. Translation: CASSQGVLGRQETQYF. The V and J genes are TRBV4-2 and TRBJ2-5; no definite D call. The germline CDR1 and CDR2 sequences are LGHNA and YNFKEQ. This CDR3 contains 16 residues. Between the trimmed V and J ends, which lost 1 base and 2 bases, there was a span of 14 bases.